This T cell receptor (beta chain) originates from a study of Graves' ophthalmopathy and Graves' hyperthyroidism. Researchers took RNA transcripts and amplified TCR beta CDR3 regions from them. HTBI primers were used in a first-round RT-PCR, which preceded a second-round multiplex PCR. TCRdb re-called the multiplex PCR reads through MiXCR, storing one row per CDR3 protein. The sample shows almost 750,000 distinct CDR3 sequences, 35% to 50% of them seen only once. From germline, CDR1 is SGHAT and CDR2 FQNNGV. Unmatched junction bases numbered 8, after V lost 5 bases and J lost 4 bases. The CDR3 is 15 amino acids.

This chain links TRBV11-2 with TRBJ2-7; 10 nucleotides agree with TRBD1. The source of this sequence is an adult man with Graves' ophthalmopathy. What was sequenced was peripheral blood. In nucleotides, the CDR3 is TGTGCCAGCAGCCAGGGACAGGGGTACGAGTACGAGCAGTACTTC. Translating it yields CASSQGQGYEYEQYF. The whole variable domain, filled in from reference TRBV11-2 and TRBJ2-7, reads EAGVAQSPRYKIIEKRQSVAFWCNPISGHATLYWYQQILGQGPKLLIQFQNNGVVDDSQLPKDRFSAERLKGVDSTLKIQPAKLEDSAVYLCASSQGQGYEYEQYFGPGTRLTVT.